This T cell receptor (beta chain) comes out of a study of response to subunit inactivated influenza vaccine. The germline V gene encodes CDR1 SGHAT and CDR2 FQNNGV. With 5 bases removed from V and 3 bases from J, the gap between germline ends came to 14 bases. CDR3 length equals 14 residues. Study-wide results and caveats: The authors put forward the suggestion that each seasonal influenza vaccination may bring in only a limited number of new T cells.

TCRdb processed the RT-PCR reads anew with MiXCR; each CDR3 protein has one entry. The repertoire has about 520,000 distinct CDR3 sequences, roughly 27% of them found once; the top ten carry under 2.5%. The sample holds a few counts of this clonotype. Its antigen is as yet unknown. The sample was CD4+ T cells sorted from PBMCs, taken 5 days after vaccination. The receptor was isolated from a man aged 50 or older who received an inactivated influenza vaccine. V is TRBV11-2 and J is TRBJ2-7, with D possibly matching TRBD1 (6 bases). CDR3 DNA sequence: TGTGCCAGCAGCAAATCCGGGACAAGCTACGAGCAGTACTTC. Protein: CASSKSGTSYEQYF.